The clone carrying this T cell receptor beta chain has a count of ten or more. The antigen is not known. Amplified TCR beta CDR3 regions derived from RNA transcripts. During a first-round RT-PCR of the TCR CDR3, the HTBI primer set was used. TCRdb re-derived calls from the multiplex PCR reads in MiXCR, one entry per CDR3 protein. The table shows hundreds of thousands of distinct CDR3 sequences, with roughly 14% occurring only once. This sample is drawn from a study of T cells in Graves' hyperthyroidism and ophthalmopathy. For the study at large: Blood was drawn when the patient was first diagnosed and still untreated.

The CDR3 consists of 13 residues. Germline CDR1 and CDR2: ENHRY and SYGVKD. Trimming pared 9 bases from V and 3 bases from J, leaving 15 bases between. Study-wide results and limits: In validation, the model predicted ophthalmopathy. These predictions came a median roughly six months before onset. Stable hyperthyroidism was separated from ophthalmopathy by a model based on 13 V-J features.

Diagnoses used clinical symptoms, serum thyroxine and TRAb, thyroid ultrasound and orbital computed tomography. The specimen was blood. The sequence came from a woman between 40 and 55 years old with Graves' ophthalmopathy. The V and J genes are TRBV10-3 and TRBJ2-7, with D possibly being TRBD1 (5 bases). In nucleotides, the CDR3 is TGTGCCATACAGACAGATCTTAGCTACGAGCAGTACTTC. Translated, it gives CAIQTDLSYEQYF.